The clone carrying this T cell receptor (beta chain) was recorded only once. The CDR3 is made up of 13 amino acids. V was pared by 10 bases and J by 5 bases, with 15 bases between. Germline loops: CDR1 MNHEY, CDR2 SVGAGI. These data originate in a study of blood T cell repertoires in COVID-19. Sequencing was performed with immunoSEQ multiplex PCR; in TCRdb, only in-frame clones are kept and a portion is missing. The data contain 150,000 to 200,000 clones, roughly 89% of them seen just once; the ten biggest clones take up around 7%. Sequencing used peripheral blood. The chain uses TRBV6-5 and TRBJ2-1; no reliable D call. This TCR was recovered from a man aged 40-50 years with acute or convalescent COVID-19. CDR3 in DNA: TGTGCCACCACGCGACCAGCGAACAATGAGCAGTTCTTC. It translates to CATTRPANNEQFF.